Below, one T cell receptor beta chain is given with its context. Antigen unknown. This sample was included in a study of cytotoxic CD8 clonotypes in ibrutinib-treated CLL. CDR1 is MDHEN, CDR2 SYDVKM, per germline. This CDR3 spans 13 amino acids. Trimming stripped 5 bases from V and 7 bases from J, with 12 bases between. The protocol was immunoSEQ multiplex PCR, while the TCRdb copy is restricted to in-frame clones and leaves out a portion. Among 110,000 to 150,000 clones listed, around 76% were seen once. Study-level results: T-cell clonality at baseline went above that of age-matched healthy donors and rose and fell with circulating CD8+ T-cell counts.

The chain employs TRBV28 and TRBJ2-1; perhaps TRBD2 as D (6 bases). The receptor comes from a human donor with chronic lymphocytic leukemia. This sample comprised PBMCs, obtained after 24 months of ibrutinib treatment. Here the CDR3 DNA reads TGTGCCAGCAGTCCCTGGACTACTAATGAGCAGTTCTTC. Protein product: CASSPWTTNEQFF. Full variable domain (outside the CDR3, taken from reference TRBV28 and TRBJ2-1): DVKVTQSSRYLVKRTGEKVFLECVQDMDHENMFWYRQDPGLGLRLIYFSYDVKMKEKGDIPEGYSVSREKKERFSLILESASTNQTSMYLCASSPWTTNEQFFGPGTRLTVL.